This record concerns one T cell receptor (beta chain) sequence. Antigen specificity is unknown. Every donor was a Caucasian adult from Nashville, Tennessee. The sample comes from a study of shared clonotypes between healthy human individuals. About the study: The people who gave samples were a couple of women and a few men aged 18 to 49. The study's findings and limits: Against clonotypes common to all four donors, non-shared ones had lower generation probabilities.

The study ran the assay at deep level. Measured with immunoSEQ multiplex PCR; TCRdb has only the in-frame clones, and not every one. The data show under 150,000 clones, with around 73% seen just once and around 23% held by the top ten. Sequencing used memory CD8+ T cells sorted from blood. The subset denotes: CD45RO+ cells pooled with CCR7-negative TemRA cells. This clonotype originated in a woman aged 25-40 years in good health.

The CDR3 loop is CASRGDASERRGELFF. CDR3 nucleotide sequence: TGTGCCAGCAGGGGCGATGCTAGCGAGAGACGCGGGGAGCTGTTTTTT. V usage is TRBV7-3 and J usage is TRBJ2-2; D is perhaps TRBD2 (6 bases). The germline V and J ends were trimmed by 6 bases and 7 bases, with 21 bases remaining between them. CDR1 SGHTA and CDR2 FQGTGA come from the germline V gene. The CDR3 contains 16 residues.